The 7 T cell receptor beta chains reported below all come from one sample, sequenced in a study of cytomegalovirus exposure and HLA in healthy donors. PCR primers comprised 60 Vbeta and 13 Jbeta primers. The repertoire was sequenced with immunoSEQ multiplex PCR; TCRdb's copy has only in-frame clones and lacks some. Of more than 80,000 clones listed, roughly 71% are singletons. The sample consisted of PBMCs. These receptors came from a man in his fifties in good health and CMV-seronegative.

The table lists this clone with a few counts. The chain has TRBV6-6 and TRBJ2-1; TRBD1 matches at 11 bases. V shed 8 bases and J 8 bases; nucleotides not matched to a gene: 11. Germline lookup yields CDR1 MNHNY and CDR2 SVGAGI (reference sequence). The CDR3 totals 15 residues. The CDR3 DNA reads as TGTGCCAGCGCTGCCTGGACAGGGGGCTGGTATGAGCAGTTCTTC. This codes for CASAAWTGGWYEQFF.

This chain joins TRBV7-2 and TRBJ1-5; maybe TRBD1 (6 bases). The germline V gene encodes CDR1 SGHTA and CDR2 FQGNSA. The CDR3 runs to 15 residues. V shed 1 base and J shed 1 base, with 8 bases lying between them. The CDR3 reads CASSLVGASNQPQHF. CDR3 coding DNA: TGTGCCAGCAGCTTAGTGGGGGCGAGCAATCAGCCCCAGCATTTT.

A remark on this clone: The junction departs from the called germline gene at one end, perhaps through a read error. V gene TRBV19 combines with J gene TRBJ2-6; D remains ambiguous. The CDR3 loop spans 15 amino acids. Germline V gene sequence: CDR1 LNHDA, CDR2 SQIVND (reference sequence). DNA for the CDR3: TGTGCCAGTAGTATGGGCGTCTCTGGTGCCAACGTCCTGACTTTC. This encodes CASSMGVSGANVLTF.

CDR3 sequence (DNA): TGTGCCAGCAGCAGGGGGCAGGCTCAGCCCCAGCATTTT. This sequence encodes CASSRGQAQPQHF. The rearrangement links TRBV14 to TRBJ1-5, with TRBD1 matching over 7 bases. There are 13 residues in the CDR3. Germline V gene sequence: CDR1 SGHDN, CDR2 FVKESK. V lost 5 bases and J lost 6; bases outside the gene matches: 4.

The chain employs TRBV21-1 and TRBJ1-1; TRBD1 is the table's D call, not checked against the DNA. TRBV21-1 is given as a pseudogene. The CDR3 runs 17 residues. CDR3 sequence (DNA): TGTGCCAGCAGCAAAGCGGGGAAGAACAGGGGGCATACTGAAGCTTTCTTT. Protein product: CASSKAGKNRGHTEAFF.

In this sample, this clone turned up a few times. J is TRBJ2-5 and V is TRBV12-5; D is unresolved. The CDR3 extends over 12 amino acids. V was pared by 0 bases and J by 5 bases, with 4 bases between. Germline CDR1 is LGHNT and CDR2 is FRNRAP. The CDR3 nucleotides are TGTGCTAGTGGTTTGGTCTACGAGACCCAGTACTTC. Amino acids: CASGLVYETQYF.

This rearrangement joins TRBV2 to TRBJ2-3; 10 bases map to TRBD1. Germline CDR1 SNHLY, CDR2 FYNNEI. V lost 4 bases, J lost 3 bases, and 4 bases stayed unmatched. This CDR3 is 15 amino acids long. The CDR3 here is CASSVRTGGTDTQYF. The DNA for the CDR3 is TGTGCCAGCAGTGTACGGACAGGGGGGACAGATACGCAGTATTTT.